A selection of T cell receptor beta chains follows, all from one sample in a study of cytomegalovirus exposure and HLA in healthy donors. Repertoires were generated with immunoSEQ multiplex PCR, while TCRdb's copy carries only in-frame clones and drops some. The sample has some 170,000 clones; over 75% are singletons. Sequenced input: PBMCs. These receptors all come from a man between 35 and 55 years old in good health and CMV-seropositive. Each CDR3 is given with its conserved first and last residue. D genes are given only for firm matches. Some rows mark clone size as missing; the rest say once, few, many or name a class of expanded clone.

CDR3	DNA	D	size	V	J
CASSQDPRGYGQPQHF	TGCGCCAGCAGCCAAGACCCGAGGGGGTACGGGCAGCCCCAGCATTTT	.	once	TRBV4-1	TRBJ1-5
CASSRSRSGDTEAFF	TGTGCCAGCAGCAGATCCAGGTCGGGGGATACTGAAGCTTTCTTT	.	few	TRBV7-3	TRBJ1-1
CASSHGQVVGDTQYF	TGTGCCAGCAGCCACGGACAGGTCGTGGGAGATACGCAGTATTTT	TRBD1	.	TRBV14	TRBJ2-3
CASSGGWLLAGLGRETQYF	TGTGCCAGCAGTGGAGGTTGGTTACTAGCGGGACTCGGCCGGGAGACCCAGTACTTC	TRBD2	few	TRBV2	TRBJ2-5
CASRKGLAGANEQFF	TGTGCCAGCAGAAAGGGACTAGCGGGAGCCAATGAGCAGTTCTTC	TRBD2	once	TRBV6-5	TRBJ2-1
CASSQGQAGNTIYF	TGTGCCAGCAGCCAAGGACAGGCTGGAAACACCATATATTTT	.	.	TRBV4-2	TRBJ1-3
CASSPASGAQETQYF	TGTGCCAGCTCACCCGCTAGCGGGGCACAAGAGACCCAGTACTTC	TRBD2	.	TRBV18	TRBJ2-5
CSVGGAGARETQYF	TGCAGCGTTGGAGGGGCGGGAGCTAGGGAGACCCAGTACTTC	TRBD2	.	TRBV29-1	TRBJ2-5
CASSRGQYEQYF	TGTGCCAGCAGCCGGGGACAGTACGAGCAGTACTTC	TRBD1	few	TRBV7-2	TRBJ2-7
CAWGGMEGFFEKLFF	TGTGCCTGGGGTGGAATGGAGGGGTTCTTCGAAAAACTGTTTTTT	.	few	TRBV30	TRBJ1-4
CVSSPLPDRGYEQYF	TGTGTCAGCAGTCCCCTTCCGGACAGGGGATACGAGCAGTACTTC	TRBD1	.	TRBV28	TRBJ2-7
CASSRSTDTQYF	TGTGCCAGCAGCCGTTCCACAGATACGCAGTATTTT	.	.	TRBV11-1	TRBJ2-3
CATGGGPQETQYF	TGTGCCACGGGGGGAGGCCCCCAAGAGACCCAGTACTTC	.	.	TRBV15	TRBJ2-5
CASSLGGRALTGELFF	TGTGCCAGCAGCTTAGGGGGGAGGGCCCTCACCGGGGAGCTGTTTTTT	.	once	TRBV5-6	TRBJ2-2
CASRVRHLGPYEQYF	TGTGCCAGCAGGGTTCGTCACCTGGGGCCCTACGAGCAGTACTTC	.	once	TRBV6-5	TRBJ2-7
CATREGTNEKLFF	TGTGCCACCCGGGAGGGGACGAATGAAAAACTGTTTTTT	.	.	TRBV25-1	TRBJ1-4
CAIKGANRITDTQYF	TGTGCCATCAAGGGGGCTAACAGAATCACAGATACGCAGTATTTT	TRBD1	.	TRBV10-3	TRBJ2-3
CASSVAAGEARHEQYF	TGTGCCAGCAGCGTAGCAGCGGGAGAGGCTAGGCACGAGCAGTACTTC	TRBD2	.	TRBV9	TRBJ2-7
CASSPQQGGYEQYF	TGTGCCAGCAGCCCCCAGCAGGGGGGCTACGAGCAGTACTTC	.	once	TRBV7-3	TRBJ2-7